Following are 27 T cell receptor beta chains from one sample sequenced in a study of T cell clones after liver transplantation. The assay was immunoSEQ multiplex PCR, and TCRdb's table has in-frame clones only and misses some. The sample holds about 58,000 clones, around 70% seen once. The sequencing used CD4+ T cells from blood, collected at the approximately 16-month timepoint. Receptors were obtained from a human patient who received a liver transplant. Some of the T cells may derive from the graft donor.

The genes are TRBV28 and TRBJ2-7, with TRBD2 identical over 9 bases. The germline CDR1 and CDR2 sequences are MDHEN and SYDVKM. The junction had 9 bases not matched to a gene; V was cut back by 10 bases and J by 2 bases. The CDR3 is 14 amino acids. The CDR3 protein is CATQGVAGAYEQYV. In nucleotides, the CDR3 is TGTGCCACCCAAGGGGTAGCGGGGGCCTACGAGCAGTACGTC.

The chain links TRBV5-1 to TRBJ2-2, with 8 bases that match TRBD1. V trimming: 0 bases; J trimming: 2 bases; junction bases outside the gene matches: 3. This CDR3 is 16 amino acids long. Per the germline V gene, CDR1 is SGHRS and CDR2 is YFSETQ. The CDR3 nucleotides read TGCGCCAGCAGCTTGGGGCAGGGGGCAAACACCGGGGAGCTGTTTTTT. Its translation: CASSLGQGANTGELFF.

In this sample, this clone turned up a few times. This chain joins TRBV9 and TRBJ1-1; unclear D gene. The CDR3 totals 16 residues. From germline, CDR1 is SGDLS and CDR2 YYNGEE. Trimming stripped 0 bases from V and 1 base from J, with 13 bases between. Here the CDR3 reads CASSVVGEIANTEAFF. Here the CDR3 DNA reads TGTGCCAGCAGCGTAGTCGGGGAGATTGCGAACACTGAAGCTTTCTTT.

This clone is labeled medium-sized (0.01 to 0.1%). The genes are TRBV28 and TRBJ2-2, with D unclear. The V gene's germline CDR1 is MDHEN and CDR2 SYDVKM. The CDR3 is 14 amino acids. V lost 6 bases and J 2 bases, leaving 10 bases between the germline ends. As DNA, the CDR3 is TGTGCCAGCAGACTGGACGGAAACACCGGGGAGCTGTTTTTT. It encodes CASRLDGNTGELFF.

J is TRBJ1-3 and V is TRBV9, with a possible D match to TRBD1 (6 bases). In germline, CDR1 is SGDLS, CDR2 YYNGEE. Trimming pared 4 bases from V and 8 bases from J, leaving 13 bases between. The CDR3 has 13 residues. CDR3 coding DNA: TGTGCCAGCAGCACCCAGGACAGCGACACCATATATTTT. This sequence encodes CASSTQDSDTIYF.

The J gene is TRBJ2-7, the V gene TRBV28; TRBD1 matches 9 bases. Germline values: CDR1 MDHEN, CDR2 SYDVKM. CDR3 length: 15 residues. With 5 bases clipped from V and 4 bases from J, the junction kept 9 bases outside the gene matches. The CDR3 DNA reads TGTGCCAGCAGTATACGGACAGGGGCTTTTTACGAGCAGTACTTC. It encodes CASSIRTGAFYEQYF.

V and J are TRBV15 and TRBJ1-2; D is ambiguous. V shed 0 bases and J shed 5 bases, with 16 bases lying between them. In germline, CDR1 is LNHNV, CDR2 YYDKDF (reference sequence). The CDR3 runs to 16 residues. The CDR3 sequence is CATSRDQRVGGYGYTF. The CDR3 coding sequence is TGTGCCACCAGCAGAGATCAGCGGGTTGGAGGGTATGGCTACACCTTC.

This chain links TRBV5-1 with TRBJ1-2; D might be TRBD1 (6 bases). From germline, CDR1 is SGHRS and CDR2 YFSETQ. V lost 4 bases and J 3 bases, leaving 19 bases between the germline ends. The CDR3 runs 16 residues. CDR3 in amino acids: CASSPQAGVVDYGYTF. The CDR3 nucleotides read TGCGCCAGCAGCCCCCAAGCAGGGGTGGTAGACTATGGCTACACCTTC.

In nucleotides, the CDR3 is TGCAGTGCTAGTTCTTCGTACGAGCAGTACTTC. The encoded protein is CSASSSYEQYF. The chain combines TRBV20-1 with TRBJ2-7; D ambiguous. CDR1 DFQATT and CDR2 SNEGSKA come from the germline V gene (reference sequence). CDR3 size: 11 residues. Trimming stripped 3 bases from V and 4 bases from J, with 7 bases between.

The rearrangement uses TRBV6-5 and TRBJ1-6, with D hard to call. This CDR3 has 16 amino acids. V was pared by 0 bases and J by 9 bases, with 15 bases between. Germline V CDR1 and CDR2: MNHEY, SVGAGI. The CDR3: CASSYSDRASGSPLHF. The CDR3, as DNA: TGTGCCAGCAGTTACTCCGACCGGGCCTCCGGTTCACCCCTCCACTTT.

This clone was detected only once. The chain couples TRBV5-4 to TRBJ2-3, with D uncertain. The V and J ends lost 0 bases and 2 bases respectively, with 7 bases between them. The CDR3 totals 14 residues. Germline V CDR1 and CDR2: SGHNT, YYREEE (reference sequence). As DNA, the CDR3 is TGTGCCAGCAGCTTGGTACAGAACACAGATACGCAGTATTTT. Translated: CASSLVQNTDTQYF.

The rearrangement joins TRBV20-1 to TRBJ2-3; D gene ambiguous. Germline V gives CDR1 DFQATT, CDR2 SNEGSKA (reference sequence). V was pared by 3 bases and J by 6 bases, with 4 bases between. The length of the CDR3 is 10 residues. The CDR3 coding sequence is TGCAGTGCTAGCGGGGATACGCAGTATTTT. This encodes CSASGDTQYF.

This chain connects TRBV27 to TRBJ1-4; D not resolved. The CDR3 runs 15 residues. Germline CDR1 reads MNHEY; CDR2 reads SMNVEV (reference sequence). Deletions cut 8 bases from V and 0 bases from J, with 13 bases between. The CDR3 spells CASGTYAATNEKLFF. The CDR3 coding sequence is TGTGCCAGCGGAACTTACGCTGCAACTAATGAAAAACTGTTTTTT.

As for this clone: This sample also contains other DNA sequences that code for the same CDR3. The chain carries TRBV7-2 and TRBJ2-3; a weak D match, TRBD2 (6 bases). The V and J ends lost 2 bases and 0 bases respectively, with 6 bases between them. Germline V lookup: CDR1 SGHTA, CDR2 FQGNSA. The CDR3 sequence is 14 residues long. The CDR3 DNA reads TGTGCCAGCAGCTTAAGCGGGAGCACAGATACGCAGTATTTT. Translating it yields CASSLSGSTDTQYF.

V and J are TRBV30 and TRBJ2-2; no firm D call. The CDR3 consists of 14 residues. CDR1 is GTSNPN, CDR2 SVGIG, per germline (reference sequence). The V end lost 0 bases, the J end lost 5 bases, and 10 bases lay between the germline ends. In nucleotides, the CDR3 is TGTGCCTGGAGTGTATTTAGGTCAACCGGGGAGCTGTTTTTT. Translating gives CAWSVFRSTGELFF.

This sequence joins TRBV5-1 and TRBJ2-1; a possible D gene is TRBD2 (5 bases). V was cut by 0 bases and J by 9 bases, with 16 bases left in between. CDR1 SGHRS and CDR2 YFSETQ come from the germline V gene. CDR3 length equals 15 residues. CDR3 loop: CASSLAAKGRGEQFF. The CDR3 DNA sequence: TGCGCCAGCAGCTTGGCCGCAAAGGGCCGGGGTGAGCAGTTCTTC.

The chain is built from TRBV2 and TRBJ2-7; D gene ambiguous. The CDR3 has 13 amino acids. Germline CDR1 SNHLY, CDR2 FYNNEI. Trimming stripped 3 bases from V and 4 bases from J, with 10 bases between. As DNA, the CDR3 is TGTGCCAGCAGTGATGTCCAACTATACGAGCAGTACTTC. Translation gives CASSDVQLYEQYF.

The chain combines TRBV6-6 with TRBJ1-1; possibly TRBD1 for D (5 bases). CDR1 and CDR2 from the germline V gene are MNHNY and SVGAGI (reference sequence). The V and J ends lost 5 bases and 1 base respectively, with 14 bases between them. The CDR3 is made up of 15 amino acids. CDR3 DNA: TGTGCCAGCAGTCCTTCGGGCGACAGGAACACTGAAGCTTTCTTT. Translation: CASSPSGDRNTEAFF.

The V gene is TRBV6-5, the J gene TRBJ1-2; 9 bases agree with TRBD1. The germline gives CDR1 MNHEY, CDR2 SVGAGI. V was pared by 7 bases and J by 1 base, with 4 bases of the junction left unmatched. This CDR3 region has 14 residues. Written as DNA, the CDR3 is TGTGCCAGCACCAGACAGGGGGGTAACTATGGCTACACCTTC. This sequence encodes CASTRQGGNYGYTF.

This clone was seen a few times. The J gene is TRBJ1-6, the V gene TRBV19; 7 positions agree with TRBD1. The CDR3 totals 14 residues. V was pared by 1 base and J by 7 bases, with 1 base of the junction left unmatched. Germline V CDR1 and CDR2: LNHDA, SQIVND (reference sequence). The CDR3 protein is CASSIAQGNSPLHF. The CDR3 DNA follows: TGTGCCAGTAGTATAGCACAGGGGAATTCACCCCTCCACTTT.

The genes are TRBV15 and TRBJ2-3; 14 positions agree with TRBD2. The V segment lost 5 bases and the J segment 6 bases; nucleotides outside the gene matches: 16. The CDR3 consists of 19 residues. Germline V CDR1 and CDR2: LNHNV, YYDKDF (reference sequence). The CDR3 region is CATSSPLGLAGGEGDTQYF. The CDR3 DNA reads TGTGCCACCAGCTCGCCCCTCGGACTAGCGGGAGGAGAGGGCGATACGCAGTATTTT.

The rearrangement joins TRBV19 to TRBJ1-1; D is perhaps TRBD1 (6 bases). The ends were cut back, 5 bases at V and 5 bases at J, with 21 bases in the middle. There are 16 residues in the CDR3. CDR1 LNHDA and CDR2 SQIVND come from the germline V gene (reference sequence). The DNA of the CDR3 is TGTGCCAGTAGTTTCGTCCGGGACATAAGGCGGACTGAAGCTTTCTTT. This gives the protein CASSFVRDIRRTEAFF.

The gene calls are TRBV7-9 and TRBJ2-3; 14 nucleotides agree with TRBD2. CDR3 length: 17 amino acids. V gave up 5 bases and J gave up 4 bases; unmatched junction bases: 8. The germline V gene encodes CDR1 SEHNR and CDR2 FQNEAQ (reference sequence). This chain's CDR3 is CASSQPVTSGGADTQYF. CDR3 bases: TGTGCCAGCAGCCAACCCGTGACTAGCGGGGGGGCAGATACGCAGTATTTT.

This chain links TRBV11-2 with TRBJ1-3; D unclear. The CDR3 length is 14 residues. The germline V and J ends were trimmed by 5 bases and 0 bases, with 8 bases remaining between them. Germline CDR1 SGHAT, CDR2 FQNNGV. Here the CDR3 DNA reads TGTGCCAGCAGCGGGTGGTACTCTGGAAACACCATATATTTT. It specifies CASSGWYSGNTIYF.

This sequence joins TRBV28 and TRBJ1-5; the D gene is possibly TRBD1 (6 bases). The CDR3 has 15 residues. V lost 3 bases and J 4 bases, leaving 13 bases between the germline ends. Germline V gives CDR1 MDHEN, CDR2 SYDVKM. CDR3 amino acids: CASSLGGAKNQPQHF. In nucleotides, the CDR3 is TGTGCCAGCAGTTTGGGGGGGGCTAAGAATCAGCCCCAGCATTTT.

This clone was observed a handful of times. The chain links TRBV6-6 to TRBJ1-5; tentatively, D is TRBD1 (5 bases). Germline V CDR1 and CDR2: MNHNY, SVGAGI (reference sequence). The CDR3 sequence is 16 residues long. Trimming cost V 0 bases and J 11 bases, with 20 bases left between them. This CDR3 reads CASSYSIGTQGLTQHF. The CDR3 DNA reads TGTGCCAGCAGTTACTCGATAGGGACGCAGGGTTTAACCCAGCATTTT.

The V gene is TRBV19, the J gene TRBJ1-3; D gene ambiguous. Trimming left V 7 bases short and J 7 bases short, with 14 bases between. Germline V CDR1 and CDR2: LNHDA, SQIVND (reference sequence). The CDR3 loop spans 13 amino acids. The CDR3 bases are TGTGCCAGTAACACGGCCCTCTGGAACACCATATATTTT. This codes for CASNTALWNTIYF.